These 19 T cell receptor beta chains came from one sample sequenced in a study of patients and donors after allogeneic stem cell transplantation. From the RT-PCR reads, TCRdb called clonotypes with MiXCR, one entry per CDR3 protein. The profile shows approximately 150,000 distinct CDR3 sequences, about 24% of them singletons. The sequencing sample was made of blood, either unsorted or a sorted T cell fraction (not recorded which). The receptors come from a human donor who was either an allogeneic HSCT recipient or a stem cell or donor lymphocyte infusion donor (not recorded which). It is not recorded whose cells these are; they may come from a transplant donor.

V gene TRBV5-1 combines with J gene TRBJ2-3, with a weak D call TRBD1 (5 bases). The V end lost 4 bases, the J end lost 0 bases, and 15 bases lay between the germline ends. The CDR3 has 16 residues. Germline V gives CDR1 SGHRS, CDR2 YFSETQ. CDR3 DNA: TGCGCCAGCAGCCCCCAGGGCTACTCTAGCACAGATACGCAGTATTTT. This sequence encodes CASSPQGYSSTDTQYF.

CDR3 sequence reads: CASTSPRDPNYGYTF. The CDR3 nucleotides read TGTGCCAGCACATCCCCCCGGGACCCCAACTATGGCTACACCTTC. The rearrangement uses TRBV11-2 and TRBJ1-2, with D possibly matching TRBD1 (5 bases). The CDR3 is 15 residues long. V lost 7 bases and J 2 bases, leaving 17 bases between the germline ends. Germline loops: CDR1 SGHAT, CDR2 FQNNGV.

This clonotype was recorded many times. V usage is TRBV12-3 or TRBV12-4 and J usage is TRBJ1-2; D call uncertain. Trimming shortened V by 5 bases and J by 3 bases, and 13 bases separated the two germline ends. CDR3 length equals 14 residues. CDR3 bases: TGTGCCAGCAGTCCCCTTCAAGGACACTATGGCTACACCTTC. Translation gives CASSPLQGHYGYTF.

This clonotype has only a few counts. The J gene is TRBJ2-7, the V gene TRBV5-6; D tentatively reads TRBD1 or TRBD2 (7 bases each). V was trimmed by 3 bases and J by 0 bases, leaving 25 bases between them. CDR1 is SGHDT, CDR2 YYEEEE, per germline. The CDR3 consists of 19 residues. In DNA form, the CDR3 reads TGTGCCAGCAGCTCCGCGGGGGACAGCTATTATTTGAGCTCCTACGAGCAGTACTTC. Protein: CASSSAGDSYYLSSYEQYF.

This clonotype was counted only a few times. V gene TRBV7-9 combines with J gene TRBJ1-2; TRBD1 agrees at 7 bases. The J segment lost 5 bases and the V segment lost 5 bases, leaving 5 bases of the junction unmatched. The CDR3 length is 13 residues. Per the germline V gene, CDR1 is SEHNR and CDR2 is FQNEAQ (reference sequence). The CDR3 is CASSRQGWYGYTF. CDR3 nucleotide sequence: TGTGCCAGCAGCCGACAGGGATGGTATGGCTACACCTTC.

The chain couples TRBV7-9 to TRBJ2-1; TRBD2 aligns across 9 bases. Trimming at V came to 5 bases and at J to 8 bases, leaving 10 bases not matched to a gene. This CDR3 is 15 amino acids long. Germline loops: CDR1 SEHNR, CDR2 FQNEAQ (reference sequence). The CDR3 DNA reads TGTGCCAGCAGCCCAACCGGGACTAGCCAGTATGAGCAGTTCTTC. Translated: CASSPTGTSQYEQFF.

This clonotype appeared a few times. V gene TRBV9 combines with J gene TRBJ2-3; a possible D gene is TRBD2 (6 bases). CDR1 SGDLS and CDR2 YYNGEE come from the germline V gene. The V gene lost 4 bases and the J gene lost 2 bases, with 11 bases spanning the gap. The CDR3 is 14 residues long. The CDR3 sequence is CASSLGLTTDTQYF. The CDR3 nucleotides read TGTGCCAGCAGCCTGGGACTCACCACAGATACGCAGTATTTT.

In its sample, this clonotype was seen a few times. The V and J genes are TRBV19 and TRBJ2-2; maybe TRBD2 (5 bases). In germline, CDR1 is LNHDA, CDR2 SQIVND (reference sequence). Deletions cut 5 bases from V and 4 bases from J, with 11 bases between. There are 14 residues in the CDR3. CDR3: CASSQILATGELFF. The CDR3 DNA sequence: TGTGCCAGTAGTCAAATCCTAGCCACCGGGGAGCTGTTTTTT.

This chain uses TRBV6-2 or TRBV6-3 with TRBJ2-5; 7 positions agree with TRBD2. V lost 2 bases and J lost 4; bases outside the gene matches: 13. The V gene's germline CDR1 is MNHEY and CDR2 SVGEGT. The CDR3 covers 17 residues. The CDR3 region is CASSYTEGASGRETQYF. The CDR3 region has the DNA TGTGCCAGCAGTTACACCGAAGGGGCTAGCGGCAGAGAGACCCAGTACTTC.

This clonotype has more than one count but fewer than ten. The chain uses TRBV12-3 or TRBV12-4 and TRBJ1-2, with TRBD1 identical over 7 bases. The CDR3 contains 14 residues. Trimming removed 1 base from V and 7 bases from J; junction bases left unmatched: 6. The CDR3 DNA reads TGTGCCAGCAGTTTAGAGACAGGGTCGCCTGGCTACACCTTC. Translation: CASSLETGSPGYTF.

In its sample, this clonotype was seen a few times. This chain connects TRBV10-3 to TRBJ2-7; 7 nucleotides align to TRBD2. Germline assignment: CDR1 ENHRY and CDR2 SYGVKD. The CDR3 contains 14 residues. V was clipped by 7 bases and J by 3 bases; unmatched bases: 9. The CDR3 protein is CAITAGGGLYEQYF. The CDR3 DNA follows: TGTGCCATCACAGCCGGCGGGGGACTCTACGAGCAGTACTTC.

The genes are TRBV12-3 or TRBV12-4 and TRBJ2-2; D is unclear. The V end lost 5 bases, the J end lost 1 base, and 11 bases lay between the germline ends. CDR3 length: 15 amino acids. This chain's CDR3 is CASSLGRKNTGELFF. CDR3 in DNA: TGTGCCAGCAGTCTAGGACGGAAGAACACCGGGGAGCTGTTTTTT.

The chain joins TRBV5-1 to TRBJ2-3; 8 positions match TRBD2. The trim removed 0 bases at V and 5 bases at J, leaving 5 bases unmatched. The CDR3 totals 15 residues. Germline V gives CDR1 SGHRS, CDR2 YFSETQ. CDR3 bases: TGCGCCAGCAGCTTGGTAGCGGGGATCCAAGATACGCAGTATTTT. Its translation: CASSLVAGIQDTQYF.

This clonotype was recorded a few times. The chain has TRBV30 and TRBJ1-5; D perhaps matches TRBD1 (5 bases). The CDR3 totals 18 residues. V lost 1 base to trimming and J lost 6 bases, with 25 bases between them. CDR1 and CDR2 (germline): GTSNPN, SVGIG (reference sequence). The CDR3 DNA is TGTGCCTGGAGTGGGAAGTCCATTGGTGAGGGGCGAGTTCAGCCCCAGCATTTT. This gives the protein CAWSGKSIGEGRVQPQHF.

This clonotype was observed a handful of times. The V call is TRBV4-2, the J call TRBJ2-2, with TRBD2 identical over 7 bases. The V gene's germline CDR1 is LGHNA and CDR2 YNFKEQ. This CDR3 is 13 amino acids long. V lost 6 bases and J lost 6; bases outside the gene matches: 4. The DNA for the CDR3 is TGTGCCAGCAGTCGACTAGCCCCCGGGGAGCTGTTTTTT. This sequence encodes CASSRLAPGELFF.

The J gene is TRBJ2-1, the V gene TRBV14; TRBD1 aligns across 8 bases. V gave up 2 bases and J gave up 0 bases; unmatched junction bases: 3. The CDR3 is 16 amino acids. CDR1 SGHDN and CDR2 FVKESK come from the germline V gene. For the CDR3, the DNA is TGTGCCAGCAGCCAACCGGGACAGGACTCCTACAATGAGCAGTTCTTC. Residues: CASSQPGQDSYNEQFF.

In DNA form, the CDR3 reads TGTGCCAGCAGCCCTTCAGGGAGCGGGGGTTTAACGCAGTATTTT. Its translation: CASSPSGSGGLTQYF. This rearrangement joins TRBV9 to TRBJ2-3; 8 nucleotides align to TRBD2. This CDR3 has 15 amino acids. Germline lookup yields CDR1 SGDLS and CDR2 YYNGEE. The junction had 13 bases not matched to a gene; V was cut back by 4 bases and J by 9 bases. The full variable domain, in which reference TRBV9 and TRBJ2-3 provide the parts outside the CDR3, is DSGVTQTPKHLITATGQRVTLRCSPRSGDLSVYWYQQSLDQGLQFLIQYYNGEERAKGNILERFSAQQFPDLHSELNLSSLELGDSALYFCASSPSGSGGLTQYFGPGTRLTVL.

J is TRBJ2-7 and V is TRBV18, with TRBD1 identical over 9 bases. The junction had 5 bases not matched to a gene; V was cut back by 5 bases and J by 3 bases. The CDR3 extends over 14 amino acids. Germline V gene lookup returns CDR1 KGHSH and CDR2 LQKENI. CDR3 DNA sequence: TGTGCCAGCTCAATGCGACAGGGGGACTACGAGCAGTACTTC. This translates into CASSMRQGDYEQYF.

The J gene is TRBJ1-5, the V gene TRBV5-5; D uncertain. V was clipped by 1 base and J by 3 bases, with 14 bases between them. The CDR3 has 16 amino acids. Germline CDR1 and CDR2: SGHKS and YYEKEE (reference sequence). The CDR3 region is CASSLTGTVINQPQHF. The CDR3 DNA follows: TGTGCCAGCAGCTTGACCGGAACAGTGATCAATCAGCCCCAGCATTTT.